Shown below are 9 T cell receptor beta chains from a single sample sequenced in a study of regulatory T cells in long-lasting Graves disease (dated by TCRdb to about 2021). Library construction relied on multiplex PCR. Sequencing instrument: Illumina HiSeq 4000. TCR beta libraries were built with iRepertoire HTBI primers and Arm-PCR amplification of CDR3 regions. Clones were called with MiXCR by TCRdb after fastp trimmed the public reads at Q25, and only in-frame beta chains were retained. All rows with the same CDR3 protein become a single entry with the most common DNA and genes. The sample table records roughly 350,000 distinct CDR3 sequences; 16% of these occur just once. 20% to 25% of the sample lies in the top ten. In light of the paper, this sample's time point label describes: newly diagnosed GD, antithyroid drugs for less than 3 months. For both TCR sequencing and RNA sequencing, RNA was extracted from PBMCs in TRIzol.

This same sample was also taken into another study, of T cells in Graves' hyperthyroidism and ophthalmopathy.

Specimen: peripheral blood mononuclear cells (PBMCs), collected at new diagnosis, from a patient treated with antithyroid drugs. The receptors derive from a woman aged 18-35 years with Graves disease. Donor details come from another sample of the same person, matched by shared clones.

This clonotype has just a few counts. V and J are TRBV9 and TRBJ2-3; 7 nucleotides match TRBD1. J lost 2 bases, V lost 2 bases, and 8 bases had no gene match. This CDR3 has 16 amino acids. CDR1 and CDR2 (germline): SGDLS, YYNGEE. Here the CDR3 reads CASSVEGQAPTDTQYF. The CDR3 nucleotides read TGTGCCAGCAGCGTCGAAGGACAGGCGCCCACAGATACGCAGTATTTT.

Many counts were recorded for this clonotype. V gene TRBV20-1 combines with J gene TRBJ2-1, with 11 positions matching TRBD1. From germline, CDR1 is DFQATT and CDR2 SNEGSKA (reference sequence). The V segment lost 1 base and the J segment 8 bases; nucleotides outside the gene matches: 19. The CDR3 consists of 19 residues. CDR3 nucleotide sequence: TGCAGTGCTAGAGCCGGGACAGGGGGGGCTAGCGGGATAAGACATGAGCAGTTCTTC. Its protein product is CSARAGTGGASGIRHEQFF.

In this sample, this clonotype turned up many times. V usage is TRBV3-1 and J usage is TRBJ1-6; 8 nucleotides line up with TRBD1. The CDR3 is made up of 18 amino acids. In germline, CDR1 is LGHDT, CDR2 YNNKEL (reference sequence). J gave up 8 bases and V 0 bases, and 12 bases lay outside the gene matches. The chain's CDR3 is CASSQDAWTGIYDSPLHF. The DNA for the CDR3 is TGTGCCAGCAGCCAAGATGCCTGGACAGGGATATATGATTCACCCCTCCACTTT.

The chain combines TRBV10-3 with TRBJ2-3; maybe TRBD1 (6 bases). The CDR3 covers 14 residues. The germline gives CDR1 ENHRY, CDR2 SYGVKD. The V gene lost 8 bases and the J gene lost 0 bases, with 12 bases spanning the gap. In DNA, the CDR3 is TGTGCCATCCGGACGGACAGTAGCACAGATACGCAGTATTTT. Encoded protein: CAIRTDSSTDTQYF.

The J gene is TRBJ2-1, the V gene TRBV28, with 10 bases matching TRBD1. CDR1 and CDR2 from the germline V gene are MDHEN and SYDVKM. J lost 5 bases, V lost 6 bases, and 4 bases had no gene match. The CDR3 runs to 14 residues. CDR3 protein: CASRMTGGHNEQFF. The CDR3 DNA is TGTGCCAGCAGGATGACAGGGGGCCACAATGAGCAGTTCTTC.

This clonotype was seen many times. The chain employs TRBV12-3 or TRBV12-4 and TRBJ1-6; D is perhaps TRBD1 (5 bases). The CDR3 totals 14 residues. The germline V and J ends were trimmed by 7 bases and 14 bases, with 21 bases remaining between them. The CDR3 DNA reads as TGTGCCAGCACCGCGGGGACGCTCGTTAGAACCCTCCACTTT. Protein sequence: CASTAGTLVRTLHF.

The chain recombines TRBV5-4 with TRBJ2-1; 8 nucleotides match TRBD2. The J call may be wrong; the DNA end is better matched by TRBJ2-5. CDR3 length equals 16 residues. CDR1 and CDR2 from the germline V gene are SGHNT and YYREEE (reference sequence). CDR3 in DNA: TGTGCCAGCAGCACCTACGGGCGGGGGGTTATAGAGACCCAGTACTTC. It yields the protein CASSTYGRGVIETQYF.

This clonotype came up many times. V usage is TRBV30 and J usage is TRBJ1-1; D call uncertain. Germline lookup yields CDR1 GTSNPN and CDR2 SVGIG (reference sequence). V gave up 5 bases and J gave up 1 base, with 11 bases separating them. This CDR3 spans 13 amino acids. In DNA, the CDR3 is TGTGCCTGGGAAAGAAACGCGAACACTGAAGCTTTCTTT. Amino acids: CAWERNANTEAFF.

This clonotype showed up many times. This chain connects TRBV7-2 to TRBJ2-5; 8 bases align to TRBD1. The CDR3 spans 13 residues. V shed 3 bases, J shed 7 bases, and the junction held 4 bases outside the gene matches. The germline V gene encodes CDR1 SGHTA and CDR2 FQGNSA. The CDR3 reads CASSFSQGATQYF. The CDR3 bases are TGTGCCAGCAGCTTTTCCCAGGGGGCGACCCAGTACTTC. Combining the CDR3 with reference TRBV7-2 and TRBJ2-5 gives the whole variable domain GAGVSQSPSNKVTEKGKDVELRCDPISGHTALYWYRQSLGQGLEFLIYFQGNSAPDKSGLPSDRFSAERTGGSVSTLTIQRTQQEDSAVYLCASSFSQGATQYFGPGTRLLVL.